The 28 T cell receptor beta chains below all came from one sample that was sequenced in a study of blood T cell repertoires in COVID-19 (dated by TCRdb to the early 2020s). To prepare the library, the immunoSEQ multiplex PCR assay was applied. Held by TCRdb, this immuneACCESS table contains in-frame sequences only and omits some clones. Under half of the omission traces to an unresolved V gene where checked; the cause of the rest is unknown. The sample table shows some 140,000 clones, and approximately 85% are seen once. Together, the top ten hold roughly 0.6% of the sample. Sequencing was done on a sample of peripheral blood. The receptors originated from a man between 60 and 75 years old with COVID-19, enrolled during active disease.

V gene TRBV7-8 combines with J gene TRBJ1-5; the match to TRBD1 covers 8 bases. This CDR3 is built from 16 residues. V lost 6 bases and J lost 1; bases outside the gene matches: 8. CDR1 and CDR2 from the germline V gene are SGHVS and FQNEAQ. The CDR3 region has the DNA TGTGCCAGCAGACAACAGGGGGGAGGCAGCAATCAGCCCCAGCATTTT. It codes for CASRQQGGGSNQPQHF.

The CDR3 DNA reads as TGTGCCAGCAGCCCGGGACAGGGGGTTCGGGAGCAGTTCTTC. This encodes CASSPGQGVREQFF. J is TRBJ2-1 and V is TRBV5-6; 11 bases agree with TRBD1. Germline CDR1 SGHDT, CDR2 YYEEEE. V trimming: 4 bases; J trimming: 10 bases; junction bases outside the gene matches: 7. CDR3 size: 14 residues.

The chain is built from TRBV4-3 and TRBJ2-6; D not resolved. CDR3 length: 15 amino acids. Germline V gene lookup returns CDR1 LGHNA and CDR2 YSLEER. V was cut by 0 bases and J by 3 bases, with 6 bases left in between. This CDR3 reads CASSQDRHGANVLTF. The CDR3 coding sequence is TGCGCCAGCAGCCAAGATAGACATGGGGCCAACGTCCTGACTTTC.

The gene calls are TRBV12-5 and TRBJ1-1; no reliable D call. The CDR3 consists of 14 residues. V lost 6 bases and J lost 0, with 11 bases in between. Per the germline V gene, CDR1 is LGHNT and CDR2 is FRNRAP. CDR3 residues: CASGRGTVNTEAFF. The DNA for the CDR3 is TGTGCTAGTGGCCGAGGAACGGTGAACACTGAAGCTTTCTTT. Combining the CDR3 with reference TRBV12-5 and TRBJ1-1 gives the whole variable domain DARVTQTPRHKVTEMGQEVTMRCQPILGHNTVFWYRQTMMQGLELLAYFRNRAPLDDSGMPKDRFSAEMPDATLATLKIQPSEPRDSAVYFCASGRGTVNTEAFFGQGTRLTVV.

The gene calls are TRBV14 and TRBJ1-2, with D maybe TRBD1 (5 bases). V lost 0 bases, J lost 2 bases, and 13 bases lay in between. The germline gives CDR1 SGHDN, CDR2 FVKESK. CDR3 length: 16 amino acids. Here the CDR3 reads CASSQDFGKGNYGYTF. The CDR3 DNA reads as TGTGCCAGCAGCCAAGATTTTGGGAAGGGGAACTATGGCTACACCTTC.

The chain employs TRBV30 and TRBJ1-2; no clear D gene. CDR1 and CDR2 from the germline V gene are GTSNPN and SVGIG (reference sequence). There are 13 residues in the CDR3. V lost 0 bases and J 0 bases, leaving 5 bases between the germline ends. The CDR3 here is CAWSVGANYGYTF. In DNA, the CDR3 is TGTGCCTGGAGTGTGGGAGCTAACTATGGCTACACCTTC. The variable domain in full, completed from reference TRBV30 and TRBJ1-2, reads SQTIHQWPATLVQPVGSPLSLECTVEGTSNPNLYWYRQAAGRGLQLLFYSVGIGQISSEVPQNLSASRPQDRQFILSSKKLLLSDSGFYLCAWSVGANYGYTFGSGTRLTVV.

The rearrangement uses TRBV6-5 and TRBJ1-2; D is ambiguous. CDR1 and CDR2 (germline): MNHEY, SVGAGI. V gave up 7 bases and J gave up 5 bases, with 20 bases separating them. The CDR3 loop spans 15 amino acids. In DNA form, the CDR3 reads TGTGCCAGCACCAGAGGAGACGGGATGGGGTATGGCTACACCTTC. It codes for CASTRGDGMGYGYTF.

CDR3 coding DNA: TGCGCCAGCACCACAGTTATGACAGACACCGGGGAGCTGTTTTTT. This translates into CASTTVMTDTGELFF. The rearrangement links TRBV4-3 to TRBJ2-2; D possibly corresponds to TRBD1 (5 bases). V was clipped by 7 bases and J by 3 bases, with 15 bases between them. CDR1 and CDR2 (germline): LGHNA, YSLEER. This CDR3 has 15 amino acids.

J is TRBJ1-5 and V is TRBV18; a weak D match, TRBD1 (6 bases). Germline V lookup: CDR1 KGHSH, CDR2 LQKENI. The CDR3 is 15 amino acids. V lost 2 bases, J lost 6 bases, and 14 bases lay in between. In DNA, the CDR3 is TGTGCCAGCTCACCAAAGATGGGGGCAGGTCAGCCCCAGCATTTT. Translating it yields CASSPKMGAGQPQHF.

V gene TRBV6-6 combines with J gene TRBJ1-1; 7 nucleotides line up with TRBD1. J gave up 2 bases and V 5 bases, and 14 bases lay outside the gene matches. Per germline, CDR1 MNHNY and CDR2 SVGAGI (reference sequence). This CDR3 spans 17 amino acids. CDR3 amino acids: CASSHNPSDRVNTEAFF. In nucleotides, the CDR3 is TGTGCCAGCAGTCACAACCCGAGCGACAGGGTTAACACTGAAGCTTTCTTT.

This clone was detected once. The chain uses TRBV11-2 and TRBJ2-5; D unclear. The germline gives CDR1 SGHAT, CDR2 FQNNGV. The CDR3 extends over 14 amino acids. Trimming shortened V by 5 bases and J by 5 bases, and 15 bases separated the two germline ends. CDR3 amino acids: CASSLPLKKETQYF. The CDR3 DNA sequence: TGTGCCAGCAGCCTACCCCTGAAAAAGGAGACCCAGTACTTC.

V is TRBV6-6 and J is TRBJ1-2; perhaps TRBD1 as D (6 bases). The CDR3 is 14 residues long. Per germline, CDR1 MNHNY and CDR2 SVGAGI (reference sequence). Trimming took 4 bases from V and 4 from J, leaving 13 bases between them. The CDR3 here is CASSFDRTSYGYTF. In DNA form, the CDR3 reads TGTGCCAGCAGTTTCGACAGGACCTCCTATGGCTACACCTTC.

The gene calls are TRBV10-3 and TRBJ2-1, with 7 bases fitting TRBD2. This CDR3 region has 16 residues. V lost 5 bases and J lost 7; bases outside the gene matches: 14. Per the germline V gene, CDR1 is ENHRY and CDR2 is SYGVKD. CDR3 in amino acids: CAISTGRGSGANEQFF. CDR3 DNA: TGTGCCATCAGTACAGGTCGGGGGAGCGGGGCAAATGAGCAGTTCTTC.

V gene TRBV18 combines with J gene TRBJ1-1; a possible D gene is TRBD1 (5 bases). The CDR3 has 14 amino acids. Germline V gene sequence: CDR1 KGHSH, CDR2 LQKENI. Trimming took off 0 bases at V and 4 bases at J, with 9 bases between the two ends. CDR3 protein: CASSPPPGGTEAFF. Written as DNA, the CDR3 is TGTGCCAGCTCACCACCGCCGGGGGGCACTGAAGCTTTCTTT.

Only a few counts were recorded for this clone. The chain's CDR3 is CASSFTGPSSGNTIYF. CDR3 DNA sequence: TGTGCCAGCAGTTTCACAGGACCAAGCTCTGGAAACACCATATATTTT. The V gene is TRBV28, the J gene TRBJ1-3, with TRBD1 as a possible D gene (5 bases). The germline V and J ends were trimmed by 3 bases and 0 bases, with 12 bases remaining between them. Germline loops: CDR1 MDHEN, CDR2 SYDVKM. The CDR3 is 16 amino acids. The whole variable domain, remainder taken from reference TRBV28 and TRBJ1-3, is DVKVTQSSRYLVKRTGEKVFLECVQDMDHENMFWYRQDPGLGLRLIYFSYDVKMKEKGDIPEGYSVSREKKERFSLILESASTNQTSMYLCASSFTGPSSGNTIYFGEGSWLTVV.

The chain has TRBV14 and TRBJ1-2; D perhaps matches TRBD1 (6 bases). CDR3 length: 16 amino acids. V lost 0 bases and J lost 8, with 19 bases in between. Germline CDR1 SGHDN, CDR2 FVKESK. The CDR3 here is CASSQDRPWTDRGYTF. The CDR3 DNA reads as TGTGCCAGCAGCCAAGATCGACCTTGGACAGACCGAGGCTACACCTTC. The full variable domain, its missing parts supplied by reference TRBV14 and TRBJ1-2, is EAGVTQFPSHSVIEKGQTVTLRCDPISGHDNLYWYRRVMGKEIKFLLHFVKESKQDESGMPNNRFLAERTGGTYSTLKVQPAELEDSGVYFCASSQDRPWTDRGYTFGSGTRLTVV.

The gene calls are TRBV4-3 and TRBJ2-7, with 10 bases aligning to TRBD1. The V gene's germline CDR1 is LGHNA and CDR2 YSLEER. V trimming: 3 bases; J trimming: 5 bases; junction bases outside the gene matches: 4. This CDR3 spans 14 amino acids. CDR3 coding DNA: TGCGCCAGCAGCCACCGGACAGGGGGAAACGAGCAGTACTTC. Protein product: CASSHRTGGNEQYF.

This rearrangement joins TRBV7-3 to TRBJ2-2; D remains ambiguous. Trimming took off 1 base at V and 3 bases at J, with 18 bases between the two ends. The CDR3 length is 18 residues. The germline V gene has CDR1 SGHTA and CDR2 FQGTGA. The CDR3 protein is CASSLKVGGTSDTGELFF. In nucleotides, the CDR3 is TGTGCCAGCAGCTTAAAAGTCGGCGGAACCTCGGACACCGGGGAGCTGTTTTTT.

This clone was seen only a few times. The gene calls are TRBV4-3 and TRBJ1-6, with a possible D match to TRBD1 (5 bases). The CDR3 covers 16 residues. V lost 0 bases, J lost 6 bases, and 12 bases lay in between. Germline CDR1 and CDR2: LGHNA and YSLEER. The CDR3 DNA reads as TGCGCCAGCAGCCAAGAATGGCAGGGAGGTAATTCACCCCTCCACTTT. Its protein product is CASSQEWQGGNSPLHF.

As DNA, the CDR3 is TGTGCCAGCAGCGGAGCCCCTCCGTCCTACGAGCAGTACTTC. It is translated as CASSGAPPSYEQYF. V is TRBV5-4 and J is TRBJ2-7; D not certain. Trimming took 4 bases from V and 1 from J, leaving 12 bases between them. From germline, CDR1 is SGHNT and CDR2 YYREEE (reference sequence). The CDR3 is 14 residues long.

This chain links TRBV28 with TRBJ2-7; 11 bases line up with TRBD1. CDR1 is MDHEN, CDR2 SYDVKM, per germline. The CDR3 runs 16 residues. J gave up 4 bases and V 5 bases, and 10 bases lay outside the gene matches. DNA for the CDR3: TGTGCCAGCAGTAGCCCCGCGGGACAGGGGGGTTACGAGCAGTACTTC. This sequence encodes CASSSPAGQGGYEQYF.

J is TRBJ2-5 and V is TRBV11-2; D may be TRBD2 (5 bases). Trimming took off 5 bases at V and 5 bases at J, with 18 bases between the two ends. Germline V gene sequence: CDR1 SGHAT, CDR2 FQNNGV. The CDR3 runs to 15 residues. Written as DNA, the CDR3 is TGTGCCAGCAGCCCCGAACCACTAGATCGGGAGACCCAGTACTTC. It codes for CASSPEPLDRETQYF.

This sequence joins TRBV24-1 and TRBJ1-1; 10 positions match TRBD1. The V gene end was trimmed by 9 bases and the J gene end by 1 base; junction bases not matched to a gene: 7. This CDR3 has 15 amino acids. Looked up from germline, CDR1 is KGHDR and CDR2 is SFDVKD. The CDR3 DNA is TGTGCCACCTCCGGGACAGGGGACTCGAACACTGAAGCTTTCTTT. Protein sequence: CATSGTGDSNTEAFF.

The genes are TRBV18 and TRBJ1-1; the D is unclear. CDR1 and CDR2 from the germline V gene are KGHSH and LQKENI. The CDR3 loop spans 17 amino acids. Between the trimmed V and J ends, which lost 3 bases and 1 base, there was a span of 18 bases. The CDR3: CASSPLDARTANTEAFF. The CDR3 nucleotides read TGTGCCAGCTCACCCTTAGATGCCAGAACAGCGAACACTGAAGCTTTCTTT.

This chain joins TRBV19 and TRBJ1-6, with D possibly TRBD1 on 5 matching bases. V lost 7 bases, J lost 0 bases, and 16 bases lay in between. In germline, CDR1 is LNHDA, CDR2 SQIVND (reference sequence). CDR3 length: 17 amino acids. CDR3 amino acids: CASKPGGLGSYNSPLHF. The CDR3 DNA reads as TGTGCCAGTAAGCCGGGGGGACTCGGCTCCTATAATTCACCCCTCCACTTT. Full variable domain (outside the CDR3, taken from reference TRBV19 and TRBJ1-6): DGGITQSPKYLFRKEGQNVTLSCEQNLNHDAMYWYRQDPGQGLRLIYYSQIVNDFQKGDIAEGYSVSREKKESFPLTVTSAQKNPTAFYLCASKPGGLGSYNSPLHFGNGTRLTVT.

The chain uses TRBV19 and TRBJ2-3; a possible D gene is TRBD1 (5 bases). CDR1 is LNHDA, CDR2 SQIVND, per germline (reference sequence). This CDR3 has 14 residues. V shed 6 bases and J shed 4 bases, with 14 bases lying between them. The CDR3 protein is CASRDPVGPDTQYF. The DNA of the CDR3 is TGTGCCAGTAGGGACCCGGTGGGGCCAGATACGCAGTATTTT.

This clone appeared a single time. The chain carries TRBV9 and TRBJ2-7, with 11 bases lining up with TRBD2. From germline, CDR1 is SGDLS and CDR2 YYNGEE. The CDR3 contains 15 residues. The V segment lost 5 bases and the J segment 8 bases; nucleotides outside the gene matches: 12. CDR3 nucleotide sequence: TGTGCCAGCAGTAGAACCGGGACTAGCGGCTATAAGCAGTACTTC. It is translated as CASSRTGTSGYKQYF.

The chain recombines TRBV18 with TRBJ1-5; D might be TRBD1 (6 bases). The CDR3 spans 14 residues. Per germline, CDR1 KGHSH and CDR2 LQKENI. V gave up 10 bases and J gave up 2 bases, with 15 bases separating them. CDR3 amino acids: CATRGSGGNQPQHF. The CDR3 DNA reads TGTGCCACCAGAGGGTCAGGGGGCAATCAGCCCCAGCATTTT.